This T cell receptor beta chain was captured in a study of cytomegalovirus exposure and HLA in healthy donors. It was with 60 Vbeta and 13 Jbeta primers that the PCR ran. TCRdb keeps only in-frame clones here, not all; method: immunoSEQ multiplex PCR. Here the sample spans fewer than 180,000 clones, 79% being singletons. Regarding donors, all were healthy bone marrow donors. Germline V CDR1 and CDR2: MNHNS, SASEGT. V lost 2 bases and J 1 base, leaving 8 bases between the germline ends. The CDR3 is made up of 15 amino acids. This clone was observed a handful of times. The receptor's source is a human donor in good health. The sample taken for sequencing was PBMCs. The V gene is TRBV6-1, the J gene TRBJ2-2; no clear D gene. CDR3 DNA: TGTGCCAGCAGTGAATTCGGTAGGAACACCGGGGAGCTGTTTTTT. Its translation: CASSEFGRNTGELFF.